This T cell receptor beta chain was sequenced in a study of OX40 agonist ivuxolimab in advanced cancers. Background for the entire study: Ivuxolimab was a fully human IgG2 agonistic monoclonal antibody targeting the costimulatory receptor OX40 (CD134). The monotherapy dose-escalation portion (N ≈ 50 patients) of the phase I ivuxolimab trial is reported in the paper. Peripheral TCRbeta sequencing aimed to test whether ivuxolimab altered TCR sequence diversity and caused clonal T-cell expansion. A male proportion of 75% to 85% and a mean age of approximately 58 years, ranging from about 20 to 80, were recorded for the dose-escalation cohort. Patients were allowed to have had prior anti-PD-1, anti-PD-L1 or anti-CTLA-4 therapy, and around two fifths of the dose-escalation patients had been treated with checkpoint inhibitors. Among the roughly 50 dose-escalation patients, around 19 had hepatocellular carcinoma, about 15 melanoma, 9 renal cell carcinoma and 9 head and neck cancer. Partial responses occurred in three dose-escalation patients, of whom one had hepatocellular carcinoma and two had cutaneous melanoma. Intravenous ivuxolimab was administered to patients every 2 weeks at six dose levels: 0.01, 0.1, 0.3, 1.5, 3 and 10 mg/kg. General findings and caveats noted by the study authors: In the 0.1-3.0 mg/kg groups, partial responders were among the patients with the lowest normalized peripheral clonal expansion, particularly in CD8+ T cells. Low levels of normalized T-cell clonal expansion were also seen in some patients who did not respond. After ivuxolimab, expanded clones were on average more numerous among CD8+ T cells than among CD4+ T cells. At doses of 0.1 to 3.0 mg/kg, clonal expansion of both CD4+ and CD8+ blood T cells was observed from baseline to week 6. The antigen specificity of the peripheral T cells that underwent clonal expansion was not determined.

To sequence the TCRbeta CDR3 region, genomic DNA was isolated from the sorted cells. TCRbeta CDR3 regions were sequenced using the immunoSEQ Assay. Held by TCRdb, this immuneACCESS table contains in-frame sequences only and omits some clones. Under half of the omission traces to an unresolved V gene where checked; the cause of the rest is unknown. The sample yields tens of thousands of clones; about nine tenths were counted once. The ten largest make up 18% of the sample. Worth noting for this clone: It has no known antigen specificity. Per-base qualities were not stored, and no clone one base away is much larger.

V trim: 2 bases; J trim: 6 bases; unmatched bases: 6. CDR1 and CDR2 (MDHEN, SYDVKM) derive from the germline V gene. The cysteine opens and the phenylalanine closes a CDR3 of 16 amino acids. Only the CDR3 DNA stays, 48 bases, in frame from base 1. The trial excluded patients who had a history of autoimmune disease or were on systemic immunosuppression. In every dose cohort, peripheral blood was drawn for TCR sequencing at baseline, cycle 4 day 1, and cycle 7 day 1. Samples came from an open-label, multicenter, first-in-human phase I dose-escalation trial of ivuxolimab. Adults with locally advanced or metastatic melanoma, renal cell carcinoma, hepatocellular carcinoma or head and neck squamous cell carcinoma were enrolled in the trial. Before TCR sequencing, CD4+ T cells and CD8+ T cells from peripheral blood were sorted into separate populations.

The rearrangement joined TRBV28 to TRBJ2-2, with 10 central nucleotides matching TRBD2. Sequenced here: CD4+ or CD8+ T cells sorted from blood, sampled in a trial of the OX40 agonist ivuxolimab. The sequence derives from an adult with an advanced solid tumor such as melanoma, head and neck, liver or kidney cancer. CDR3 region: CASSLGVAGGPGELFF. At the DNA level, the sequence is TGTGCCAGCAGTTTAGGAGTAGCGGGAGGCCCCGGGGAGCTGTTTTTT.